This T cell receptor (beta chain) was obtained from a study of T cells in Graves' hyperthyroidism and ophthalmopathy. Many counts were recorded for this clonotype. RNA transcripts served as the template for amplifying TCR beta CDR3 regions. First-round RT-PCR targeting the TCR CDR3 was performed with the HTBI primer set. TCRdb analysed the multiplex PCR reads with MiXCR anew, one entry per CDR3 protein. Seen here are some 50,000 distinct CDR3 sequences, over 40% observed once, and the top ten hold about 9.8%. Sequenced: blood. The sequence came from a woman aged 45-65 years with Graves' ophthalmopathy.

The CDR3 loop reads CASSLVAGANQPQHF. The CDR3 bases are TGCGCCAGCAGCTTGGTGGCGGGGGCCAATCAGCCCCAGCATTTT. The chain recombines TRBV5-1 with TRBJ1-5, with D possibly being TRBD1 (6 bases). The V gene lost 0 bases and the J gene lost 3 bases, with 10 bases spanning the gap. CDR1 SGHRS and CDR2 YFSETQ come from the germline V gene. This CDR3 region has 15 residues.